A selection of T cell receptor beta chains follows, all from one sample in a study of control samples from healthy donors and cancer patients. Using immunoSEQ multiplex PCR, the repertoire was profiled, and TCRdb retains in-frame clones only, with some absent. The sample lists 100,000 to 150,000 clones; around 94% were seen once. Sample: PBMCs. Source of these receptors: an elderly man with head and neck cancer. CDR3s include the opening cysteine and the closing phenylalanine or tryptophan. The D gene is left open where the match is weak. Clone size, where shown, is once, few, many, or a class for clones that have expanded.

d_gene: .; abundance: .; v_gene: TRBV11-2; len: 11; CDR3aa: CASSLRGTQYF
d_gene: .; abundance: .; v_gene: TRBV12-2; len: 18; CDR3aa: CASRTSGTSGTHSYEQYF
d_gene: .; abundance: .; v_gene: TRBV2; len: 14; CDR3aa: CASRPDPPVFGYTF
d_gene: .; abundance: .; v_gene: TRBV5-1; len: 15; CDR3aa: CASSPDSVPTDTQYF
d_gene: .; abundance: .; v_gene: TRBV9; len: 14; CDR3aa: CASSVVGKGNTIYF
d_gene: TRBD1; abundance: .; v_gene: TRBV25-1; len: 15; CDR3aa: CASSLGQGDTGELFF
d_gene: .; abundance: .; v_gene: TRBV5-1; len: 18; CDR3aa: CASSLALKDRLAGGELFF
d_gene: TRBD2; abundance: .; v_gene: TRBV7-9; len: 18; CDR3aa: CASSTPTASGGRGNIQYF
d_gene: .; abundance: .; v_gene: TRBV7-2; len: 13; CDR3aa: CASSLNRAYEQYF
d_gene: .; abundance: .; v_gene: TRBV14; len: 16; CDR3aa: CASSQGWTVIAYEQYF
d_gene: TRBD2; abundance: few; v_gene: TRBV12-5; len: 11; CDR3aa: CASGGGSEQYF
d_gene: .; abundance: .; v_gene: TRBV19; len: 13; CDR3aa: CASSIEGRRTQYF
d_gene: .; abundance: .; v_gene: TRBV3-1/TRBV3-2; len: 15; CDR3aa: CASSQEGRNTGELFF
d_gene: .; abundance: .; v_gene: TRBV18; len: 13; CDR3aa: CASSPPGKGGYTF
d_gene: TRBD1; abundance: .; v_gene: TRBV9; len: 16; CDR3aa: CASSVVGTGSVNEQFF
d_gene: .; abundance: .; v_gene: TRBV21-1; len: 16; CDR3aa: CALSSKRGNRQGTQYF
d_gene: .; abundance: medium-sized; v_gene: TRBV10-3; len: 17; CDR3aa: CARGFFAGAGREEKLFF
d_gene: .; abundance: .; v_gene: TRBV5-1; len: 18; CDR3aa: CASSFDGLPGIGANVLTF
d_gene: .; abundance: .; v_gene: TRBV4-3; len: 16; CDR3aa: CASSQEEGMNTGELFF
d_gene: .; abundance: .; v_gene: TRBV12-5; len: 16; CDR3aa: CASGLVSGSAPSEQYF
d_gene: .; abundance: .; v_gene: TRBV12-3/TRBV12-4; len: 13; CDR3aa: CASTLIGGETQYF
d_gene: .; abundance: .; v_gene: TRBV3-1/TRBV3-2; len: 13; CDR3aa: CASSQDPGTGGFF
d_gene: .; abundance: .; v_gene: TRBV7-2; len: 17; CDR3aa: CASSRRRSSGAGNTIYF
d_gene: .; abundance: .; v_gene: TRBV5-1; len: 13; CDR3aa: CASSLAANYGYTF
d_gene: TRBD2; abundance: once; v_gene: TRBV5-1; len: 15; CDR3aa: CASSLTGGDTGELFF
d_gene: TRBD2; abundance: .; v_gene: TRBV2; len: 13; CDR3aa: CAGPRGDQETQYF
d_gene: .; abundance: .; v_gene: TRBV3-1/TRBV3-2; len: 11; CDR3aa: CASSSTAEAFF
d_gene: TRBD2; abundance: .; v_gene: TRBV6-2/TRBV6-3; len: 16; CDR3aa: CASSYSTSGKGNEQFF
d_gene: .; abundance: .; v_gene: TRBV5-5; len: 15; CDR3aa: CASSLVGQRLEKLFF
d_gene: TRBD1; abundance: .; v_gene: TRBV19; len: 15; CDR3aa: CASSRQGTTIEKLFF
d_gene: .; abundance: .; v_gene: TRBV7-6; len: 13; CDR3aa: CASSLRPYNEQFF
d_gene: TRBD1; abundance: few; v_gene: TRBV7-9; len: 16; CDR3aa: CASSPRGGQGDTEAFF
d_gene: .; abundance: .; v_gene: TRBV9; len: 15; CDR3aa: CASSVEIGRGYGYTF
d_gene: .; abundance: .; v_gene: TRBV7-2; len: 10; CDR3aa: CASSSYEQYF
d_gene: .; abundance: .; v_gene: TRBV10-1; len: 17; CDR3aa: CASSGSKGRGNTGELFF
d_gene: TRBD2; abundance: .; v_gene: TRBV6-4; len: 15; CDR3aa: CASSDGKREVDEQFF
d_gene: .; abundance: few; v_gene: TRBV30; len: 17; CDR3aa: CAWRGGAVFPFNNEQFF
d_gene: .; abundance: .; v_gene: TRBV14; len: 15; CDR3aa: CASSQQGLYQETQYF
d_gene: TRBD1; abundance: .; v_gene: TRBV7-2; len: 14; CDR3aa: CASSLVRTGNGYTF
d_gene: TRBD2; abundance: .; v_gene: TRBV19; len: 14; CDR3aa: CASSISLAENEQFF
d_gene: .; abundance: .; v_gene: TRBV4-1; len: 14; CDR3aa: CASSPSRGSTEAFF
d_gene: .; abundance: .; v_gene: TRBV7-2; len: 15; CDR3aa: CASSLGTGPYNEQFF
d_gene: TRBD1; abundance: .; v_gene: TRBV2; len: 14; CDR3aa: CASSNRGNNSPLHF
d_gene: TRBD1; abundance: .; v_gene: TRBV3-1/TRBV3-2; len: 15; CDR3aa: CASSHHPGTVTEAFF
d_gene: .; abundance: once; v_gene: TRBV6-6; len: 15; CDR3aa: CASSYWTTSSYEQYF
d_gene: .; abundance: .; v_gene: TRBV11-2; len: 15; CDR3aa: CASSSSGIYNSPLHF
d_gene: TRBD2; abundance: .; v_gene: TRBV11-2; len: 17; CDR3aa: CASSHSTGGTSTDTQYF